This passage covers 3 T cell receptor beta chains from one sample sequenced in a study of blood T cell repertoires in COVID-19. The data were produced by immunoSEQ multiplex PCR, yet TCRdb's version contains in-frame clones alone and is incomplete. Found here are approximately 69,000 clones, around 90% of them singletons; the top ten hold 5.3%. Sequenced material: peripheral blood. These receptors were collected from a man in his fifties or sixties with acute or convalescent COVID-19.

The chain links TRBV18 to TRBJ2-1; 9 bases fit TRBD2. V was clipped by 5 bases and J by 4 bases; unmatched bases: 6. CDR1 and CDR2 (germline): KGHSH, LQKENI. The CDR3 extends over 15 amino acids. This chain's CDR3 is CASSSPSGIYNEQFF. The DNA of the CDR3 is TGTGCCAGCTCATCTCCTAGCGGGATTTACAATGAGCAGTTCTTC. The full variable domain, rest sourced from reference TRBV18 and TRBJ2-1, is NAGVMQNPRHLVRRRGQEARLRCSPMKGHSHVYWYRQLPEEGLKFMVYLQKENIIDESGMPKERFSAEFPKEGPSILRIQQVVRGDSAAYFCASSSPSGIYNEQFFGPGTRLTVL.

The rearrangement links TRBV5-1 to TRBJ2-3; D is possibly TRBD2 (5 bases). The length of the CDR3 is 14 residues. V lost 7 bases and J 2 bases, leaving 14 bases between the germline ends. Looked up from germline, CDR1 is SGHRS and CDR2 is YFSETQ. This CDR3 reads CASALRGNTDTQYF. The CDR3 DNA is TGCGCCAGCGCCTTGAGAGGGAACACAGATACGCAGTATTTT.

This clone showed up just a few times. The chain joins TRBV6-1 to TRBJ1-2; D not certain. V was pared by 1 base and J by 5 bases, with 8 bases between. The CDR3 has 13 amino acids. Germline values: CDR1 MNHNS, CDR2 SASEGT. CDR3 in amino acids: CASSEGSVYGYTF. The CDR3 DNA follows: TGTGCCAGCAGTGAAGGATCGGTGTATGGCTACACCTTC.